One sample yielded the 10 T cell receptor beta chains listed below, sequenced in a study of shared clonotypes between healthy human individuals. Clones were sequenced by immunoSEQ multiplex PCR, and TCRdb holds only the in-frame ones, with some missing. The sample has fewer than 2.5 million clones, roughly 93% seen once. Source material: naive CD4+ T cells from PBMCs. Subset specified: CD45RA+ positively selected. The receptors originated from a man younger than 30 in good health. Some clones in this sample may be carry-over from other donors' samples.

CDR3: CASSEGPEDTQYF. The DNA for the CDR3 is TGTGCCAGCAGCGAGGGACCTGAGGATACGCAGTATTTT. This chain links TRBV7-2 with TRBJ2-3; D tentatively fits TRBD1 or TRBD2 (5 bases each). V was cut by 5 bases and J by 6 bases, with 12 bases left in between. Germline CDR1 and CDR2: SGHTA and FQGNSA. This CDR3 spans 13 amino acids.

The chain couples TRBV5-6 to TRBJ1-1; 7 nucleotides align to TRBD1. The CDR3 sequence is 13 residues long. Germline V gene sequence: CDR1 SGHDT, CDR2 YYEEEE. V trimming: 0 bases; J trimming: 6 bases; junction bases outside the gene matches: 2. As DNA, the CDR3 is TGTGCCAGCAGCTTGGAGGGGGCCCCTGAAGCTTTCTTT. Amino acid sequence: CASSLEGAPEAFF.

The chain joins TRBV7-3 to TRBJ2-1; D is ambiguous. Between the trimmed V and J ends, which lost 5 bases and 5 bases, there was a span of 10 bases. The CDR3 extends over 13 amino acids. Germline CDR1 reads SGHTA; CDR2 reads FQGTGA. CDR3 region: CASSLTLDNEQFF. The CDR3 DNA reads TGTGCCAGCAGCCTTACCCTCGACAATGAGCAGTTCTTC.

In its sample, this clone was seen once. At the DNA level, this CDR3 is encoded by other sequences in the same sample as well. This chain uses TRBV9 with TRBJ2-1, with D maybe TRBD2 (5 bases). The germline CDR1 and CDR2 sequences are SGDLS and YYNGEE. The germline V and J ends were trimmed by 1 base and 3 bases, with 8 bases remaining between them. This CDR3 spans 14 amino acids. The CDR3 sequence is CASSVSSGYNEQFF. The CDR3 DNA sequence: TGTGCCAGCAGCGTATCAAGCGGCTACAATGAGCAGTTCTTC.

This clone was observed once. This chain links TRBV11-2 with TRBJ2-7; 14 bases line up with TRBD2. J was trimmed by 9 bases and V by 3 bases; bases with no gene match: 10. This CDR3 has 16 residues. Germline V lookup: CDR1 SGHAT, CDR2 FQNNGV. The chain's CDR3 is CASSLTTGLAGAGQYF. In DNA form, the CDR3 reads TGTGCCAGCAGCTTGACGACGGGACTAGCGGGAGCAGGGCAGTACTTC.

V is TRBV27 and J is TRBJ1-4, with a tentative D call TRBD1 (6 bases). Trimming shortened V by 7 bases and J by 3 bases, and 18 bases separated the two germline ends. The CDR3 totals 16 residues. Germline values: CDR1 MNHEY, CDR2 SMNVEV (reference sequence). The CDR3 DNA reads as TGTGCCAGCATTAAATCCGGACAGTCGGCTAATGAAAAACTGTTTTTT. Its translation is CASIKSGQSANEKLFF.

CDR3 in DNA: TGTGCCTGGAGACCGGGACTAGCGGGGCGCGAGACCCAGTACTTC. This translates into CAWRPGLAGRETQYF. The rearrangement joins TRBV30 to TRBJ2-5, with TRBD2 identical over 13 bases. Germline CDR1 reads GTSNPN; CDR2 reads SVGIG (reference sequence). J lost 5 bases, V lost 3 bases, and 6 bases had no gene match. The CDR3 spans 15 residues.

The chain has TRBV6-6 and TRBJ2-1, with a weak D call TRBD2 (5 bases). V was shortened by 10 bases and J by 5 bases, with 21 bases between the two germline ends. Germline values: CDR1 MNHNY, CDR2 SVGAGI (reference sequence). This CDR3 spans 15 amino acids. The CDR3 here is CATTPPGNADNEQFF. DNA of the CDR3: TGTGCCACTACTCCCCCCGGGAACGCAGACAATGAGCAGTTCTTC.

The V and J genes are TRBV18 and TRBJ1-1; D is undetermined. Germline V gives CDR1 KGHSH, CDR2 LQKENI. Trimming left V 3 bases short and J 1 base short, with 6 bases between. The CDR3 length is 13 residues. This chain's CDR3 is CASSPKANTEAFF. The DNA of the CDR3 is TGTGCCAGCTCACCTAAAGCGAACACTGAAGCTTTCTTT.

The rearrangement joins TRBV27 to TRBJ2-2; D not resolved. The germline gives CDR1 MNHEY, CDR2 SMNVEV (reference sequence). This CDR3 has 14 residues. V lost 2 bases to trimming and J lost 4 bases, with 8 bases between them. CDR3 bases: TGTGCCAGCAGTTTAGGCGTCCCCACCGGGGAGCTGTTTTTT. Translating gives CASSLGVPTGELFF.